A single count supports the clone carrying this T cell receptor beta chain. These data are taken from a study of blood T cell repertoires in COVID-19. Study context: T cells, B-cell-depleted T cells, or PBMCs provided the cDNA or gDNA that served as material.

Germline CDR1 and CDR2: MGHRA and YSYEKL. This CDR3 contains 15 residues. J gave up 3 bases and V 3 bases, and 4 bases lay outside the gene matches. Per the original methods: Amplification of reference gene primers was used by the study to estimate nucleated cell counts. TCRdb's table, derived via immunoSEQ multiplex PCR, lists solely in-frame clones and lacks some. That table supplies the V and J calls and clone size; D and trimming were determined from the DNA. The top ten clones hold roughly 0.86% of a sample with 95,000 to 150,000 clones, less than 85% of them seen once. The sample consisted of peripheral blood. The chain joins TRBV4-1 to TRBJ1-2, with 10 bases lining up with TRBD1. This receptor was taken from a human donor with acute or convalescent COVID-19. The donor label of this sample is uncertain. The CDR3 region is CASSQTGGAHYGYTF. The CDR3 DNA follows: TGCGCCAGCAGCCAGACAGGGGGCGCCCACTATGGCTACACCTTC.